One TCR beta chain is described in this entry. The data originate from a study of T-cell reconstitution after alpha-beta-depleted transplantation in children. Preparation of the TCRbeta library involved a method that used unique molecular identifiers. TCRdb used MiXCR to reprocess the PCR reads, holding one entry per CDR3 protein. The sample records approximately 88,000 distinct CDR3 sequences, more than 9% being singletons. This sequence originates from a human donor who donated a stem cell graft to a child with inherited bone marrow failure. The input for sequencing was PBMCs from the stem cell graft donor, taken from the stem cell graft.

In DNA, the CDR3 is TGTGCCAGCAGTTTGGGGACAAGGGCTTTCTTT. It codes for CASSLGTRAFF. This chain joins TRBV12-3 or TRBV12-4 and TRBJ1-1, with D perhaps matching TRBD1 (6 bases). The length of the CDR3 is 11 residues. The V end lost 3 bases, the J end lost 11 bases, and 10 bases lay between the germline ends.